This T cell receptor (beta chain) was identified in a study of T-cell memory formation after mild COVID-19 (dated by TCRdb to the early 2020s). Background for the entire study: Most TCR sequence clusters were specific to one of the two donors. T-cell clones expanding and contracting after mild COVID-19 in a couple of donors were tracked by longitudinal TCRalpha and TCRbeta repertoire sequencing. The cohort comprised two young, previously healthy adult volunteers, one female and one male.

The instrument was an Illumina NovaSeq 6000. TCRalpha and TCRbeta cDNA libraries were constructed by 5'RACE with constant-segment primers, with sample barcodes and unique molecular identifiers being introduced. RNA was extracted from every sample with Trizol reagent. Amplification of the libraries took two PCR steps, and the second step added a second sample barcode plus Illumina TruSeq adapters. Sequencing of the libraries was done on an Illumina NovaSeq, producing 2 x 150 bp paired-end reads. Under the source paper's analysis protocol: With migec v1.2.7, reads were demultiplexed and then collapsed into UMI-guided consensus sequences. With mixcr v2.1.11, UMI consensuses were aligned to TRA and TRB V and J templates and assembled into clonotypes. Expanded or contracted clonotypes were those called significant by both edgeR and NoisET, with noise models trained on biological replicates. edgeR calls used a false discovery rate-adjusted p below 0.01 and a log2 fold-change threshold of 1. As an exploratory analysis of dynamics, max-normalized trajectories of the 1000 most abundant clonotypes were examined with PCA combined with hierarchical clustering. Each responding clone was given a CD4 or CD8 phenotype based on the CD4+ and CD8+ repertoires, which had been sequenced separately. The public sequencing data were trimmed at Q25 with fastp and processed into clonotypes with MiXCR by TCRdb, which kept only in-frame beta chains. Each entry is one CDR3 protein sequence, shown with its most common DNA and genes. TCRdb, rather than the study authors, made the V and J calls. This sample has around 36,000 distinct CDR3 sequences in its table, and about an eighth of those were observed once. The top ten clonotypes cover just under 30% of the sample.

Ficoll-Paque density gradient centrifugation was used to isolate PBMCs. General findings and caveats noted by the study authors: Whether the second-wave clones peaking on day 37 were SARS-CoV-2 specific was not confirmed. Clones contracting from day 15 to 85 had balanced CD4/CD8 phenotypes, while a second wave expanding from day 15 to 37 was biased towards CD4+. Only a couple of mild cases were covered by the study, and larger cohorts that include severe cases with pre-infection samples were considered necessary. Contracting CD4+ clones appeared mostly in the CM and EM memory subsets, whereas CD8+ clones were enriched in EMRA. Some responding clones were found in pre-infection memory, which suggests that pre-existing cross-reactive memory T cells took part in the SARS-CoV-2 response.

This clonotype has ten or more counts. It has no known antigen specificity. Qualities for individual bases were not recorded, and no much larger clone is one base off. Counted from cysteine to phenylalanine, this CDR3 has 12 amino acids. Of the read, only the CDR3 DNA is kept; its 36 bases are in frame from base 1. V is pared back by 6 bases and J by 9 bases, with 12 bases lying between the germline termini. The germline V gene (reference sequence) sets CDR1 to WNHNN and CDR2 to SYGVQD. The rearrangement joined TRBV10-1 to TRBJ2-1, with no reliable assignment of the D segment. The sequenced material came from PBMCs or a T cell subset sorted from them (not recorded which). This TCR was recovered from a man between 18 and 29 years old who had mild COVID-19 (a few samples of this study predate the infection). The sample titles of this study are shuffled in the database, so cell type and time point are left out; the donor was told from shared clones. Here is the DNA: TGCGCCAGCAGCGACCCCGGACGTGAGCAGTTCTTC. This sequence encodes CASSDPGREQFF.